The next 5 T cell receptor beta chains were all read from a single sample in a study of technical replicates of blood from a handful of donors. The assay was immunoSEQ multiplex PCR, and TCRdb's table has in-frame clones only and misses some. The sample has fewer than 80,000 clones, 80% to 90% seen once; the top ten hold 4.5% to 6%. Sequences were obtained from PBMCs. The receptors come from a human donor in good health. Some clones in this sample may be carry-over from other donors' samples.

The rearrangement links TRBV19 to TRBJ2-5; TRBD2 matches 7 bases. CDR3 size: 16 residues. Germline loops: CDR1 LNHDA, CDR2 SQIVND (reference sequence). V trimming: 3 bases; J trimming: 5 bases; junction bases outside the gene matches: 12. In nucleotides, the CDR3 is TGTGCCAGTAGTATCTCGGGCGGGAGTACGGGGGAGACCCAGTACTTC. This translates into CASSISGGSTGETQYF.

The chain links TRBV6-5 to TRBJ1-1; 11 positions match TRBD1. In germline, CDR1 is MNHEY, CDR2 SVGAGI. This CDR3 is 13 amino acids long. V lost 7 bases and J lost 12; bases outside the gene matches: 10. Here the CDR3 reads CASTAGQGGRTFF. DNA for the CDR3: TGTGCCAGCACGGCGGGACAGGGGGGTCGAACTTTCTTT.

CDR3 sequence: CASSQEAANEKLFF. DNA for the CDR3: TGTGCCAGCAGCCAAGAAGCCGCGAATGAAAAACTGTTTTTT. The chain combines TRBV4-2 with TRBJ1-4; D unresolved. Trimming took off 0 bases at V and 5 bases at J, with 7 bases between the two ends. This CDR3 spans 14 amino acids. The V gene's germline CDR1 is LGHNA and CDR2 YNFKEQ.

CDR3 protein: CATSSGTVETQYF. CDR3 bases: TGTGCCACCAGCAGTGGGACTGTAGAGACCCAGTACTTC. The rearrangement links TRBV15 to TRBJ2-5; the D gene is possibly TRBD2 (6 bases). This CDR3 is built from 13 residues. Germline loops: CDR1 LNHNV, CDR2 YYDKDF (reference sequence). The ends were cut back, 3 bases at V and 4 bases at J, with 9 bases in the middle.

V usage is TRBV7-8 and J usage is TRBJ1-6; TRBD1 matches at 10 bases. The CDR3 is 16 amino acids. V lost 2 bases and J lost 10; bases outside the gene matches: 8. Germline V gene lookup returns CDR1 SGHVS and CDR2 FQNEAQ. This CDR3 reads CASSLFLDRGRSPLHF. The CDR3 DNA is TGTGCCAGCAGCTTATTCCTAGACAGGGGGCGGTCACCCCTCCACTTT.